The T cell receptor beta chain under discussion was sequenced for a study of response to subunit inactivated influenza vaccine. Study-level points and caveats: Seasonal influenza vaccination, on each occasion, was suggested by the authors to recruit few new T cells.

Using its own MiXCR run on the RT-PCR reads, TCRdb lists one record per CDR3 protein. The table shows about 500,000 distinct CDR3 sequences, with 15% to 20% occurring only once. A remark on this clonotype: Its specificity is not known.

This CDR3 region has 13 residues. With 2 bases clipped from V and 13 bases from J, the junction kept 6 bases outside the gene matches. Germline assignment: CDR1 SGHTA and CDR2 FQGNSA. This chain joins TRBV7-2 and TRBJ2-1, with 9 bases that match TRBD1. This clonotype originated in a man aged 45 to 75 who received an inactivated influenza vaccine. The starting material was CD4+ T cells sorted from PBMCs, obtained less than 30 months after vaccination. CDR3 coding DNA: TGTGCCAGCAGCTTACACCTGGGACAGGGTCAGTTCTTC. Translated: CASSLHLGQGQFF.